This T cell receptor (beta chain) is from a study of shared clonotypes between healthy human individuals. Study as a whole: Per donor, three plates held CD4 naive cells, three held CD4 memory, two held CD8 naive and one held CD8 memory.

Every contributor of samples was a Caucasian grown-up residing in Nashville, Tennessee. In the original analysis: Filtering differed, since immunoSEQ gave only junction sequences and no quality scores. This table comes from immunoSEQ multiplex PCR, and its TCRdb copy is limited to in-frame clones, with some not included. Clonal size and the V and J genes are those of that table, whereas D and trimming came from the DNA. The profile shows under 850,000 clones, 72% of them singletons. On this clone itself: The target antigen is unknown.

General study findings and limits: Generation probability values for non-shared clonotypes were lower than those for clonotypes shared by all four donors.

CDR1 is SGHDT and CDR2 is YYEEEE in the germline V gene. The CDR3 is made up of 15 amino acids. J gave up 2 bases and V 3 bases, and 7 bases lay outside the gene matches. This receptor was obtained from a woman in her 30s in good health. Sequencing used memory CD4+ T cells sorted from blood. Noted subset: CD45RA-negative fraction. V and J are TRBV5-6 and TRBJ1-1, with 7 positions matching TRBD1. The CDR3 DNA sequence: TGTGCCAGCAGCTCCATGGACAGGACAAACACTGAAGCTTTCTTT. Its translation: CASSSMDRTNTEAFF.